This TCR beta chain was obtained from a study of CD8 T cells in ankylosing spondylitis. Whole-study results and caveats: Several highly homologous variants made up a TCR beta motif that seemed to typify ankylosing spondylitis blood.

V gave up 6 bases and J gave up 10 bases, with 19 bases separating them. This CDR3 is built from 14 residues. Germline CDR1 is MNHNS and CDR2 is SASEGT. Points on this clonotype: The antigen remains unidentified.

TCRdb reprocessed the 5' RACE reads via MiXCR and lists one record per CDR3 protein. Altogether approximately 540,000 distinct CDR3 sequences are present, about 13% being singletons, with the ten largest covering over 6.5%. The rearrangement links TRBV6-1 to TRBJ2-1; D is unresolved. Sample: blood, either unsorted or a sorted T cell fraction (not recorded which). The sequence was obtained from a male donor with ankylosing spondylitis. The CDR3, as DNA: TGTGCCAGCAGATCGAACTACCTGCTGGGGGAGCAGTTCTTC. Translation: CASRSNYLLGEQFF.